This T cell receptor (beta chain) is from a study of memory CD4+ T cells and cytomegalovirus serostatus. Germline values: CDR1 SGHDT, CDR2 YYEEEE. Deletions cut 1 base from V and 1 base from J, with 18 bases between. The CDR3 runs 18 residues. Single viable CD3+CD4+CD8-CD45RO+ cells were sorted as the memory CD4+ T cells. This table comes from immunoSEQ multiplex PCR, and its TCRdb copy is limited to in-frame clones, with some not included. The table lists tens of thousands of clones, around 76% of them singletons. The TCR originated in an adult in good health and CMV-seronegative. V and J are TRBV5-6 and TRBJ1-5; tentatively, D is TRBD1 (5 bases). The material sequenced was memory CD4+ T cells from blood. CDR3 residues: CASSLFTRGYLSNQPQHF. CDR3 coding DNA: TGTGCCAGCAGCTTGTTTACCCGGGGCTACTTAAGCAATCAGCCCCAGCATTTT.